This T cell receptor (beta chain) came from a study of cytomegalovirus exposure and HLA in healthy donors. Overall study: Samples from HLA-typed donors yielded about 85 million unique TCRs in an early data release.

The CDR3 loop spans 12 amino acids. Germline V lookup: CDR1 SGHTA, CDR2 FQGNSA. V dropped 2 bases and J dropped 8 bases, with 8 bases sitting between them. The PCR ran on 60 Vbeta and 13 Jbeta primers. Produced via immunoSEQ multiplex PCR; TCRdb's table is partial and in-frame only. Among under 200,000 clones, 65% to 70% were seen once, and the ten largest hold just under 4.5%. Study-level points and caveats: Earlier findings revealed that most TCR beta V segments proved productive either about 87% or about 30% of the time. A link between a missense DCLRE1C variant and TCR beta V- and J-gene trimming emerged from a later analysis.

Turning to this clone: The antigen remains undetermined.

This chain uses TRBV7-2 with TRBJ2-3; no definite D call. Sample: PBMCs. The sequence came from a woman aged 18-29 years in good health and CMV-seropositive. CDR3 protein: CASSLYVATQYF. The DNA for the CDR3 is TGTGCCAGCAGCTTATACGTAGCTACGCAGTATTTT.